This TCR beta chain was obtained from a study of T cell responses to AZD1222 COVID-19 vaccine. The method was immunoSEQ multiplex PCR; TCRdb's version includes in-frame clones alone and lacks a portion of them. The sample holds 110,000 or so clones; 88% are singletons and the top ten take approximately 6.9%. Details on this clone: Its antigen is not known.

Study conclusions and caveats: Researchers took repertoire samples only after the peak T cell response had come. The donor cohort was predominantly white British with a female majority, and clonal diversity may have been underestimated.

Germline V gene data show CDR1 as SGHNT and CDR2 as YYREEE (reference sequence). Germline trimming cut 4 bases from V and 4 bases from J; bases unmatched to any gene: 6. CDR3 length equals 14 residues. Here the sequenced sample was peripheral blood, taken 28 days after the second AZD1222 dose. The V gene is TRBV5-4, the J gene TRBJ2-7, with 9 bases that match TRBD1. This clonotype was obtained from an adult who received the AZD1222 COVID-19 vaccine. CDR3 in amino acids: CASSRDGQGYEQYF. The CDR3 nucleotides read TGTGCCAGCAGCCGAGACGGACAGGGGTACGAGCAGTACTTC.